This is a list of T cell receptor beta chains from one sample in a study of cytomegalovirus exposure and HLA in healthy donors. Sequencing used immunoSEQ multiplex PCR; TCRdb keeps in-frame clones, though not all of them. The table includes 120,000 or so clones, roughly 89% detected once. Sequencing used PBMCs. The receptor set was obtained from a woman under 30 in good health and CMV-seronegative. Each CDR3 is given with its conserved first and last residue. Fields, in order: V gene, clone size, D gene, J gene, CDR3 protein, CDR3 DNA. The D gene is left open where the match is weak. Some rows have no size entry. The others give once, few or many, or a class for an expanded clone.

TRBV7-3	.	TRBD1	TRBJ1-5	CASSRQRMGTGKVRDNQPQHF	TGTGCCAGCAGCCGACAAAGGATGGGGACAGGGAAGGTAAGAGACAATCAGCCCCAGCATTTT
TRBV27	.	TRBD2	TRBJ2-1	CASSFSMPGGVSEQFF	TGTGCCAGCAGTTTTTCCATGCCCGGGGGGGTTAGTGAGCAGTTCTTC
TRBV19	.	.	TRBJ2-3	CASSSGAGWADTQYF	TGTGCCAGTAGTAGCGGGGCCGGGTGGGCAGATACGCAGTATTTT
TRBV2	.	TRBD1	TRBJ1-2	CASRVDRGSNYGYTF	TGTGCCAGCAGAGTCGACAGGGGCTCCAACTATGGCTACACCTTC
TRBV11-2	.	.	TRBJ1-1	CASSLYAEAFF	TGTGCCAGCAGCTTGTATGCTGAAGCTTTCTTT
TRBV9	.	.	TRBJ2-3	CASSVGRGRTDTQYF	TGTGCCAGCAGCGTAGGCAGGGGCCGGACAGATACGCAGTATTTT
TRBV28	.	.	TRBJ2-7	CASNFRGATTYEQYF	TGTGCCAGCAATTTCCGGGGGGCCACAACCTACGAGCAGTACTTC
TRBV28	once	.	TRBJ1-4	CASSLYDNPEKLFF	TGTGCCAGCAGTTTATACGACAACCCGGAAAAACTGTTTTTT
TRBV10-3	few	TRBD2	TRBJ2-1	CAIGTYLAGGRNEQFF	TGTGCCATCGGGACATATTTAGCGGGAGGGCGTAATGAGCAGTTCTTC
TRBV7-9	few	TRBD2	TRBJ2-3	CASSRLAGSSTDTQYF	TGTGCCAGCAGCCGACTAGCGGGTTCTAGCACAGATACGCAGTATTTT
TRBV27	.	.	TRBJ1-5	CASSFRLGDQPQHF	TGTGCCAGCAGTTTTCGTTTGGGAGATCAGCCCCAGCATTTT
TRBV27	.	TRBD1	TRBJ2-3	CASSPGTAGTDTQYF	TGTGCCAGCAGTCCCGGGACAGCCGGCACAGATACGCAGTATTTT
TRBV28	.	.	TRBJ1-2	CASSLVGESYGYTF	TGTGCCAGCAGTTTAGTCGGGGAGAGCTATGGCTACACCTTC
TRBV2	.	.	TRBJ1-2	CASRNDSLLYGYTF	TGTGCCAGCAGGAACGACAGCCTACTCTATGGCTACACCTTC
TRBV10-1	.	.	TRBJ2-1	CASSESISGAEQFF	TGCGCCAGCAGTGAGTCGATATCCGGAGCTGAGCAGTTCTTC
TRBV5-1	.	TRBD1	TRBJ1-2	CASSLGAGGTYGYTF	TGCGCCAGCAGCTTGGGGGCAGGGGGGACCTATGGCTACACCTTC
TRBV6-6	.	.	TRBJ1-4	CASSPPGGSNEKLFF	TGTGCCAGCAGTCCCCCCGGGGGGAGTAATGAAAAACTGTTTTTT
TRBV5-1	once	.	TRBJ2-2	CASSSQTVNTGELFF	TGCGCCAGCAGCTCCCAGACAGTTAACACCGGGGAGCTGTTTTTT
TRBV27	.	TRBD2	TRBJ2-1	CASSIGLAGVNEQFF	TGTGCCAGCAGTATTGGACTAGCGGGAGTCAATGAGCAGTTCTTC
TRBV2	.	TRBD1	TRBJ2-2	CASSVFRGTGELFF	TGTGCCAGCAGTGTATTCAGGGGGACCGGGGAGCTGTTTTTT
TRBV2	.	.	TRBJ2-7	CASSEGVGVRYEQYF	TGTGCCAGCAGTGAAGGGGTGGGAGTGCGGTACGAGCAGTACTTC
TRBV6-1	.	TRBD2	TRBJ2-5	CASMGLVRETQYF	TGTGCCAGCATGGGACTAGTTAGGGAGACCCAGTACTTC
TRBV19	once	TRBD2	TRBJ2-7	CASSRTSESYEQYF	TGTGCCAGTTCCCGGACTAGCGAGTCCTACGAGCAGTACTTC
TRBV4-3	once	TRBD1	TRBJ2-1	CASSYRQGNYNEQFF	TGCGCCAGCAGCTACCGACAGGGGAATTACAATGAGCAGTTCTTC
TRBV9	.	TRBD2	TRBJ2-1	CASSISGTSGRYEQFF	TGTGCCAGCAGCATCTCCGGGACTAGCGGGAGGTATGAGCAGTTCTTC
TRBV27	.	TRBD1	TRBJ1-1	CATRTGTVTEAFF	TGTGCCACCCGGACAGGGACTGTAACTGAAGCTTTCTTT
TRBV9	.	TRBD1	TRBJ2-1	CASTPGQSSYNEQFF	TGTGCCAGCACGCCGGGACAGAGCTCCTACAATGAGCAGTTCTTC
TRBV19	once	.	TRBJ2-7	CASADRGGYEQYF	TGTGCCAGTGCAGATAGGGGCGGTTACGAGCAGTACTTC